This TCR beta chain derives from a study of T cell responses to AZD1222 COVID-19 vaccine. Study outcomes and limitations: Without day 14 samples, only post-peak T cell repertoires were studied. There were mostly white British donors and more females than males, and clonal diversity was possibly underestimated.

The CDR3 loop spans 16 amino acids. V was shortened by 0 bases and J by 5 bases, with 14 bases between the two germline ends. Germline loops: CDR1 SGDLS, CDR2 YYNGEE. The assay was immunoSEQ multiplex PCR, and TCRdb's table has in-frame clones only and misses some. The repertoire consists of 75,000 to 85,000 clones, with approximately 80% occurring once and the leading ten covering 25% to 30%. On this clone itself: The target antigen is unknown.

The rearrangement joins TRBV9 to TRBJ2-2, with D uncertain. This material consisted of peripheral blood, taken 28 days after the second dose of the MenACWY control vaccine. The TCR sequence derives from an adult who received the MenACWY meningococcal vaccine as a control. CDR3 protein: CASSVGSDLGTGELFF. The CDR3 DNA reads TGTGCCAGCAGCGTAGGGAGTGATCTAGGGACCGGGGAGCTGTTTTTT.